The 15 T cell receptor beta chains reported below all come from one sample, sequenced in a study of T cells in Graves' hyperthyroidism and ophthalmopathy. TCR beta CDR3 regions were amplified from RNA transcripts. First-round RT-PCR with HTBI primers amplified the TCR CDR3 region. Via MiXCR, TCRdb re-called the multiplex PCR reads, giving one row per CDR3 protein. The sample lists approximately 400,000 distinct CDR3 sequences, roughly 13% occurring once. Sequenced material: blood. These TCRs come from a man younger than 40 with Graves' hyperthyroidism that later progressed to Graves' ophthalmopathy.

There are a few counts of this clonotype. The chain has TRBV9 and TRBJ1-4; TRBD1 aligns across 8 bases. CDR1 is SGDLS and CDR2 is YYNGEE in the germline V gene. V trimming: 6 bases; J trimming: 7 bases; junction bases outside the gene matches: 11. The CDR3 consists of 15 residues. DNA for the CDR3: TGTGCCAGCACCTTCTCGACAGGGGTGGCTGAAAAACTGTTTTTT. Translating it yields CASTFSTGVAEKLFF.

This clonotype was detected ten times or more. The chain uses TRBV5-1 and TRBJ2-3; D not resolved. The V end lost 0 bases, the J end lost 2 bases, and 7 bases lay between the germline ends. This CDR3 has 14 residues. Germline CDR1 is SGHRS and CDR2 is YFSETQ. CDR3 coding DNA: TGCGCCAGCAGCTTGGCTCAGACCACAGATACGCAGTATTTT. The encoded protein is CASSLAQTTDTQYF.

This clonotype was found a few times. The gene calls are TRBV18 and TRBJ1-2, with a possible D match to TRBD1 (6 bases). Germline V gene sequence: CDR1 KGHSH, CDR2 LQKENI. The CDR3 extends over 13 amino acids. With 6 bases removed from V and 7 bases from J, the gap between germline ends came to 15 bases. CDR3: CASSADRTAGYTF. As DNA, the CDR3 is TGTGCCAGCTCCGCGGACAGAACGGCTGGCTACACCTTC.

The V and J genes are TRBV20-1 and TRBJ1-6; TRBD1 agrees at 8 bases. The germline gives CDR1 DFQATT, CDR2 SNEGSKA (reference sequence). This CDR3 contains 15 residues. V shed 5 bases and J 9 bases; nucleotides not matched to a gene: 12. CDR3 loop: CSAFLRTGIFSPLHF. The CDR3, as DNA: TGCAGTGCTTTTCTCCGGACAGGGATTTTTTCACCCCTCCACTTT.

The table lists this clonotype with a count of one. The conserved phenylalanine or tryptophan normally closing the CDR3 is absent here, so this likely arose from a read error. The CDR3 DNA reads as TGTGCCAGCAGCCCCGGCCCCACTTACGAGCAGTACCTC. It codes for CASSPGPTYEQYL. The rearrangement uses TRBV7-2 and TRBJ2-7; D uncertain. Between the trimmed V and J ends, which lost 5 bases and 4 bases, there was a span of 12 bases. The CDR3 covers 13 residues. Germline lookup yields CDR1 SGHTA and CDR2 FQGNSA.

As concerns this clonotype: No conserved phenylalanine or tryptophan ends this CDR3, so it is likely a read error. The chain couples TRBV20-1 to TRBJ2-3; weak D call: TRBD1 (7 bases). Germline V CDR1 and CDR2: DFQATT, SNEGSKA (reference sequence). Trimming cost V 7 bases and J 3 bases, with 14 bases left between them. The CDR3 totals 13 residues. The CDR3: CSVEGAITDTQYS. In DNA, the CDR3 is TGCAGTGTGGAGGGGGCCATAACAGATACGCAGTATTCT.

This clonotype has just a few counts. The junction does not match germline at one end; this may be a read error. The rearrangement links TRBV10-3 to TRBJ1-3; no definite D call. Per the germline V gene, CDR1 is ENHRY and CDR2 is SYGVKD. The length of the CDR3 is 11 residues. CDR3 coding DNA: TGTGCCAGCAAGATTGGAGACACCATATATTTT. Protein sequence: CASKIGDTIYF.

In its sample, this clonotype was seen a few times. The chain has TRBV6-1 and TRBJ2-3, with 8 bases that match TRBD2. The ends lost 1 base at V and 3 bases at J; junction bases unmatched: 21. This CDR3 comprises 21 residues. The germline CDR1 and CDR2 sequences are MNHNS and SASEGT. The CDR3 loop reads CASSEEGQGPRVAGLTDTQYF. The CDR3 bases are TGTGCCAGCAGTGAAGAAGGGCAGGGACCTAGGGTAGCGGGATTAACAGATACGCAGTATTTT.

V is TRBV7-9 and J is TRBJ2-2; possibly TRBD1 for D (6 bases). CDR1 and CDR2 from the germline V gene are SEHNR and FQNEAQ (reference sequence). V lost 5 bases and J 2 bases, leaving 15 bases between the germline ends. The CDR3 consists of 16 residues. The CDR3 coding sequence is TGTGCCAGCAGCCCGTTCCGGGGACAAAACACCGGGGAGCTGTTTTTT. This codes for CASSPFRGQNTGELFF.

This clonotype turned up a few times. The chain combines TRBV13 with TRBJ1-6; 7 positions agree with TRBD1. Trimming took 3 bases from V and 7 from J; bases not matched to a gene: 9. This CDR3 contains 16 residues. Germline V gives CDR1 PRHDT, CDR2 FYEKMQ (reference sequence). The CDR3 nucleotides are TGTGCCAGCAGCTTTTCTCGTACAGGGGAAAATTCACCCCTCCACTTT. This gives the protein CASSFSRTGENSPLHF.

V gene TRBV11-3 combines with J gene TRBJ1-1, with D perhaps matching TRBD1 (5 bases). The CDR3 consists of 16 residues. V was trimmed by 6 bases and J by 0 bases, leaving 17 bases between them. Germline loops: CDR1 SGHNT, CDR2 YENEEA. CDR3 amino acids: CASSMRDGALNTEAFF. The CDR3, as DNA: TGTGCCAGCAGTATGCGGGACGGTGCCCTGAACACTGAAGCTTTCTTT.

This clonotype was seen many times. The chain recombines TRBV20-1 with TRBJ1-1; TRBD1 aligns across 7 bases. The CDR3 length is 11 residues. V lost 5 bases to trimming and J lost 7 bases; unmatched junction nucleotides: 4. Germline values: CDR1 DFQATT, CDR2 SNEGSKA (reference sequence). The CDR3 here is CSARDSFEAFF. For the CDR3, the DNA is TGCAGTGCTCGGGACAGCTTTGAAGCTTTCTTT.

This clonotype was found many times. This rearrangement joins TRBV13 to TRBJ2-5; 7 positions agree with TRBD1. Germline V lookup: CDR1 PRHDT, CDR2 FYEKMQ (reference sequence). J gave up 0 bases and V 4 bases, and 5 bases lay outside the gene matches. The CDR3 runs to 15 residues. CDR3 nucleotides: TGTGCCAGCAGCTCGGACAGGACGTACCAAGAGACCCAGTACTTC. It encodes CASSSDRTYQETQYF.

The chain carries TRBV5-1 and TRBJ1-3; D is ambiguous. The germline gives CDR1 SGHRS, CDR2 YFSETQ. The V end was cut by 0 bases, the J end by 2 bases, with 9 bases between. This CDR3 has 15 residues. CDR3 residues: CASSLVGEAGNTIYF. The CDR3 bases are TGCGCCAGCAGCTTGGTGGGTGAAGCTGGAAACACCATATATTTT.

V gene TRBV15 combines with J gene TRBJ1-3; D unclear. Germline CDR1 and CDR2: LNHNV and YYDKDF (reference sequence). This CDR3 has 12 amino acids. Trimming took off 3 bases at V and 1 base at J, with 1 base between the two ends. The DNA of the CDR3 is TGTGCCACCAGCAGTTCTGGAAACACCATATATTTT. Translated, it gives CATSSSGNTIYF.